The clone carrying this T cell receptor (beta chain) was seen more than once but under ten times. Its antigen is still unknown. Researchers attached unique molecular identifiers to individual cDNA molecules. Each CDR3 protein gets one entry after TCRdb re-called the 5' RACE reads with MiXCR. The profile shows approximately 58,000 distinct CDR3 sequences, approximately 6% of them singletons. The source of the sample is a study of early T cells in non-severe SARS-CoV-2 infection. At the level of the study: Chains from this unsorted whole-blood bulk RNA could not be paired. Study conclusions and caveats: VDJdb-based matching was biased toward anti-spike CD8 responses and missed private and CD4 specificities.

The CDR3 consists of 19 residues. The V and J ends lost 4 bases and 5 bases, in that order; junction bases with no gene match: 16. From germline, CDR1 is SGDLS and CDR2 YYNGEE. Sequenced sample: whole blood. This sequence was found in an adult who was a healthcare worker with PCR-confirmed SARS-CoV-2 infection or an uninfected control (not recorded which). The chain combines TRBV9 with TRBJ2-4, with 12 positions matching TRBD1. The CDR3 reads CASSSTGTGGVGVENIQYF. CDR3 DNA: TGTGCCAGCAGCTCCACCGGGACAGGGGGCGTAGGGGTCGAAAACATTCAGTACTTC.